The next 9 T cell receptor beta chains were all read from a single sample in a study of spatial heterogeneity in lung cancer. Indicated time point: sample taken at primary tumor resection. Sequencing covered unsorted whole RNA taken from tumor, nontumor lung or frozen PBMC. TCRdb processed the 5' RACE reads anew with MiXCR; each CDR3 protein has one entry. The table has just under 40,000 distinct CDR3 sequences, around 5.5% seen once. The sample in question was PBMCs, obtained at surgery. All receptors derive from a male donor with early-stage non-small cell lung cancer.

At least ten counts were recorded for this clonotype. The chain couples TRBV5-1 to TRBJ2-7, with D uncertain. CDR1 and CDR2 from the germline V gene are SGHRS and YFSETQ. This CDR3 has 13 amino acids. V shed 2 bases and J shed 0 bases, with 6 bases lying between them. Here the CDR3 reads CASSFSPSYEQYF. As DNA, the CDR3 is TGCGCCAGCAGCTTCTCCCCCTCCTACGAGCAGTACTTC. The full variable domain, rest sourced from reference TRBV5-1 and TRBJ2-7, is KAGVTQTPRYLIKTRGQQVTLSCSPISGHRSVSWYQQTPGQGLQFLFEYFSETQRNKGNFPGRFSGRQFSNSRSEMNVSTLELGDSALYLCASSFSPSYEQYFGPGTRLTVT.

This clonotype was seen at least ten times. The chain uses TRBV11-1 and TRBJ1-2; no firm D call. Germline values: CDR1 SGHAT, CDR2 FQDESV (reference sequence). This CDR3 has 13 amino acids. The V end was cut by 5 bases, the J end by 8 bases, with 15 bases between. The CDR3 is CASSMAGSGGYTF. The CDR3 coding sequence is TGTGCCAGCAGCATGGCGGGGTCGGGCGGCTACACCTTC.

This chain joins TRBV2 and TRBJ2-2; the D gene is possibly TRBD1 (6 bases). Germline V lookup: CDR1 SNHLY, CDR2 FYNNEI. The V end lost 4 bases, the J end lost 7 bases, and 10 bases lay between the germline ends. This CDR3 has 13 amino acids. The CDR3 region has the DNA TGTGCCAGCAGTGTTCAGGGGATCGGGGAGCTGTTTTTT. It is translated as CASSVQGIGELFF.

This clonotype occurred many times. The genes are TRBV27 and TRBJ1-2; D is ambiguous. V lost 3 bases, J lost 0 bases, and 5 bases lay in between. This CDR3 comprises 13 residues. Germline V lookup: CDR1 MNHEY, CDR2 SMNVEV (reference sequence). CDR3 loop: CASSFQTNYGYTF. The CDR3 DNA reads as TGTGCCAGCAGTTTCCAAACTAACTATGGCTACACCTTC.

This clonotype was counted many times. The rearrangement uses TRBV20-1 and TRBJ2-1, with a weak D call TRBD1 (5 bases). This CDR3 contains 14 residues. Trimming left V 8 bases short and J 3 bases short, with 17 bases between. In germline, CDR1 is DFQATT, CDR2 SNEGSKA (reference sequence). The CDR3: CSSLGEAVYNEQFF. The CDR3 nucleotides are TGCAGTTCCTTAGGGGAAGCTGTCTACAATGAGCAGTTCTTC.

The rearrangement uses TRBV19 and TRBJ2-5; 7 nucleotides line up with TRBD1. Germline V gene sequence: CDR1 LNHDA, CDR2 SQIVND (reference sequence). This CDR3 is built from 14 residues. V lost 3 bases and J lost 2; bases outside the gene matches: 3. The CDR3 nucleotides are TGTGCCAGTAGTATGGGACAGCATCAAGAGACCCAGTACTTC. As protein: CASSMGQHQETQYF.

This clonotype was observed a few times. The CDR3 DNA follows: TGTGCCAGCAGTTTAAGAAGGGTGAGAACAGTTGAAGCTTTCTTT. This encodes CASSLRRVRTVEAFF. The chain joins TRBV27 to TRBJ1-1; D is unclear. This CDR3 has 15 amino acids. Deletions cut 2 bases from V and 7 bases from J, with 17 bases between. Germline CDR1 reads MNHEY; CDR2 reads SMNVEV (reference sequence).

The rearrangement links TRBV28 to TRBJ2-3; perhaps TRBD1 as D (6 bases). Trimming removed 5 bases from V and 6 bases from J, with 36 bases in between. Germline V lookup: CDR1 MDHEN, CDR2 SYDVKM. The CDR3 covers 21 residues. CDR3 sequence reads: CASSPTFASSGTPKWRDTQYF. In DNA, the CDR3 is TGTGCCAGCAGTCCGACCTTCGCATCCTCCGGGACACCCAAATGGAGGGATACGCAGTATTTT.

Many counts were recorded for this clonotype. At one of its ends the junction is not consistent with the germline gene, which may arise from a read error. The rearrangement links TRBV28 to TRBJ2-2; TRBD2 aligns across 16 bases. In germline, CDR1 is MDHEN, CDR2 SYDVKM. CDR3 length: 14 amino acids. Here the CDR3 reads CGTSGGANTGELFF. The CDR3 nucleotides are TGCGGGACTAGCGGGGGGGCAAACACCGGGGAGCTGTTTTTT.